This passage covers 15 T cell receptor beta chains from one sample sequenced in a study of cytomegalovirus exposure and HLA in healthy donors. Researchers ran the PCR with 60 Vbeta and 13 Jbeta primers. Sequenced by immunoSEQ multiplex PCR; TCRdb stores in-frame clones only, minus some. This table lists fewer than 100,000 clones. The sequencing input was PBMCs. Every receptor here comes from a man between 50 and 59 years old in good health and CMV-seronegative.

The rearrangement joins TRBV6-5 to TRBJ2-1; D is undetermined. The CDR3 totals 13 residues. Trimming pared 2 bases from V and 6 bases from J, leaving 8 bases between. CDR1 and CDR2 from the germline V gene are MNHEY and SVGAGI. The CDR3 nucleotides are TGTGCCAGCAGTTACGCGTATGCCAATGAGCAGTTCTTC. It is translated as CASSYAYANEQFF.

The rearrangement joins TRBV6-1 to TRBJ1-2; TRBD1 aligns across 8 bases. The CDR3 consists of 15 residues. Germline V gene lookup returns CDR1 MNHNS and CDR2 SASEGT. V was clipped by 4 bases and J by 4 bases; unmatched bases: 8. The CDR3 DNA reads TGTGCCAGCAGTGCCTCCGGGACAGGTGTCTATGGCTACACCTTC. This translates into CASSASGTGVYGYTF.

The gene calls are TRBV5-4 and TRBJ2-6; the match to TRBD2 covers 9 bases. The CDR3 is made up of 19 amino acids. With 5 bases clipped from V and 2 bases from J, the junction kept 14 bases outside the gene matches. CDR1 and CDR2 from the germline V gene are SGHNT and YYREEE (reference sequence). DNA for the CDR3: TGTGCCAGCAGTACGAGGGGTAGCGGGGGCCAGGCTGGGGCCAACGTCCTGACTTTC. It codes for CASSTRGSGGQAGANVLTF.

The V and J genes are TRBV6-1 and TRBJ1-1; D uncertain. CDR1 is MNHNS and CDR2 is SASEGT in the germline V gene. This CDR3 is built from 14 residues. V was trimmed by 4 bases and J by 0 bases, leaving 9 bases between them. The CDR3 DNA reads as TGTGCCAGCAGTGGACACAATTTGAACACTGAAGCTTTCTTT. Its protein is CASSGHNLNTEAFF.

The rearrangement uses TRBV7-3 and TRBJ1-2; D uncertain. Trimming stripped 5 bases from V and 6 bases from J, with 19 bases between. The CDR3 contains 15 residues. CDR1 and CDR2 from the germline V gene are SGHTA and FQGTGA. The CDR3 is CASSPFLLIGDGYTF. DNA of the CDR3: TGTGCCAGCAGCCCTTTTCTCCTTATCGGTGATGGCTACACCTTC.

This chain connects TRBV28 to TRBJ1-5; D is ambiguous. Trimming removed 3 bases at V and 0 bases at J, with 15 bases between. This CDR3 is 17 amino acids long. Germline values: CDR1 MDHEN, CDR2 SYDVKM. The DNA for the CDR3 is TGTGCCAGCAGTTTTGAGGGAAGCACCTATAGCAATCAGCCCCAGCATTTT. Translation: CASSFEGSTYSNQPQHF.

The V and J genes are TRBV4-1 and TRBJ2-5; possibly TRBD1 for D (6 bases). Germline assignment: CDR1 MGHRA and CDR2 YSYEKL. V lost 1 base and J lost 10, with 13 bases in between. CDR3 length equals 13 residues. This CDR3 is CASSQGGQGGQYF. The CDR3 DNA is TGCGCCAGCAGCCAAGGGGGGCAAGGGGGCCAGTACTTC.

CDR3 residues: CSREGDRYSYEQYF. The CDR3 region has the DNA TGCAGCCGTGAAGGGGACAGGTATTCCTACGAGCAGTACTTC. The chain uses TRBV29-1 and TRBJ2-5; 8 bases line up with TRBD1. Near its end, the DNA agrees better with TRBJ2-7, so the J call may be wrong. Germline CDR1 is SQVTM and CDR2 is ANQGSEA. The CDR3 runs to 14 residues.

The chain combines TRBV7-3 with TRBJ1-6; D remains unclear. The V gene lost 3 bases and the J gene lost 7 bases, with 4 bases spanning the gap. Germline lookup yields CDR1 SGHTA and CDR2 FQGTGA. The CDR3 is 12 amino acids. The CDR3 loop reads CASSFENSPLHF. CDR3 coding DNA: TGTGCCAGCAGCTTTGAGAATTCACCCCTCCACTTT.

V is TRBV19 and J is TRBJ2-2, with TRBD2 matching over 11 bases. The CDR3 covers 16 residues. Germline lookup yields CDR1 LNHDA and CDR2 SQIVND (reference sequence). J was trimmed by 3 bases and V by 7 bases; bases with no gene match: 7. The CDR3 reads CASNRLAGGYTGELFF. The CDR3 region has the DNA TGTGCCAGTAATCGGCTAGCGGGGGGATACACCGGGGAGCTGTTTTTT.

The chain is built from TRBV18 and TRBJ1-4; the D gene is possibly TRBD1 (5 bases). V gave up 2 bases and J gave up 8 bases, with 15 bases separating them. CDR3 length: 15 amino acids. Germline CDR1 is KGHSH and CDR2 is LQKENI. CDR3 nucleotides: TGTGCCAGCTCACCAACTGCAGGTCGGGGGGAAAAACTGTTTTTT. It codes for CASSPTAGRGEKLFF.

The CDR3: CASSIDTDTQYF. CDR3 coding DNA: TGTGCCAGCAGCATAGACACAGATACGCAGTATTTT. This sequence joins TRBV5-4 and TRBJ2-3; D gene unclear. The germline V and J ends were trimmed by 4 bases and 2 bases, with 5 bases remaining between them. Germline V gene sequence: CDR1 SGHNT, CDR2 YYREEE (reference sequence). CDR3 length equals 12 residues.

The CDR3 DNA follows: TGTGCCAGCAGCGCCAGGGGGTTCACTAATGAAAAACTGTTTTTT. Its translation is CASSARGFTNEKLFF. The chain carries TRBV9 and TRBJ1-4, with TRBD1 matching over 7 bases. Trimming cost V 3 bases and J 2 bases; bases outside gene matches: 4. Germline V gives CDR1 SGDLS, CDR2 YYNGEE. The CDR3 is 15 residues long.

The J gene is TRBJ2-7, the V gene TRBV27, with 10 bases fitting TRBD1. The germline V gene has CDR1 MNHEY and CDR2 SMNVEV (reference sequence). Germline trimming cut 7 bases from V and 6 bases from J; bases unmatched to any gene: 3. CDR3 length equals 12 residues. In DNA, the CDR3 is TGTGCCAGCAAGGGACAGGGGTCCGAGCAGTACTTC. Encoded protein: CASKGQGSEQYF.

This rearrangement joins TRBV19 to TRBJ1-3, with 9 positions matching TRBD1. The CDR3 totals 16 residues. The ends lost 5 bases at V and 3 bases at J; junction bases unmatched: 8. Germline-derived CDR1 and CDR2 are LNHDA and SQIVND (reference sequence). The CDR3 sequence: CASSLRQGVSGNTIYF. The CDR3 DNA reads TGTGCCAGTAGTCTCCGACAGGGGGTCAGTGGAAACACCATATATTTT.